The 32 T cell receptor beta chains in this list originate from one sample, sequenced in a study of response to subunit inactivated influenza vaccine. TCRdb re-called the RT-PCR reads through MiXCR, storing one row per CDR3 protein. The repertoire has roughly 570,000 distinct CDR3 sequences, about 15% of them found once; the top ten carry over 8.5%. Sample: PBMCs from blood, taken 11 to 12 days after vaccination. The source is a man between 50 and 59 years old who received an inactivated influenza vaccine.

This clonotype was observed a handful of times. The chain couples TRBV7-8 to TRBJ2-5, with 8 bases aligning to TRBD2. CDR1 is SGHVS and CDR2 is FQNEAQ in the germline V gene. Trimming at V came to 5 bases and at J to 4 bases, leaving 9 bases not matched to a gene. This CDR3 has 15 amino acids. CDR3 residues: CASSRGGGRVETQYF. CDR3 DNA: TGTGCCAGCAGCCGGGGGGGCGGTCGGGTAGAGACCCAGTACTTC.

This clonotype was recorded a few times. The V call is TRBV18, the J call TRBJ2-1; D is ambiguous. V lost 6 bases to trimming and J lost 6 bases, with 9 bases between them. The V gene's germline CDR1 is KGHSH and CDR2 LQKENI. The CDR3 sequence is 12 residues long. CDR3 loop: CASSRTFNEQFF. The DNA for the CDR3 is TGTGCCAGCTCGCGGACCTTCAATGAGCAGTTCTTC.

The chain joins TRBV20-1 to TRBJ2-1; 8 bases fit TRBD2. Germline assignment: CDR1 DFQATT and CDR2 SNEGSKA (reference sequence). V shed 0 bases, J shed 2 bases, and the junction held 6 bases outside the gene matches. The CDR3 totals 16 residues. The CDR3, as DNA: TGCAGTGCTAGAGATCACGGCGGGGGGACCTACAATGAGCAGTTCTTC. Its translation is CSARDHGGGTYNEQFF.

The V gene is TRBV30, the J gene TRBJ2-7, with 8 bases matching TRBD1. The CDR3 is 12 amino acids. The germline V gene has CDR1 GTSNPN and CDR2 SVGIG (reference sequence). The junction had 3 bases not matched to a gene; V was cut back by 5 bases and J by 3 bases. This CDR3 reads CAWGDRRYEQYF. The CDR3 DNA sequence: TGTGCCTGGGGGGACAGGCGCTACGAGCAGTACTTC. Drawing the rest from reference TRBV30 and TRBJ2-7, the complete variable domain is SQTIHQWPATLVQPVGSPLSLECTVEGTSNPNLYWYRQAAGRGLQLLFYSVGIGQISSEVPQNLSASRPQDRQFILSSKKLLLSDSGFYLCAWGDRRYEQYFGPGTRLTVT.

This clonotype has a count of ten or more. The CDR3 DNA follows: TGTGCCAGCAGCCCAGGAAGCGGTGGGGCAGTTAGCACTGAAGCTTTCTTT. Encoded protein: CASSPGSGGAVSTEAFF. The genes are TRBV7-2 and TRBJ1-1, with a possible D match to TRBD1 (5 bases). The V gene's germline CDR1 is SGHTA and CDR2 FQGNSA. V lost 5 bases and J 4 bases, leaving 23 bases between the germline ends. The length of the CDR3 is 17 residues.

This clonotype occurred a few times. The germline gene is not matched at one end of the junction; a read error may be the cause. The chain carries TRBV6-1 and TRBJ2-5; D is uncertain. This CDR3 comprises 17 residues. From germline, CDR1 is MNHNS and CDR2 SASEGT. CDR3 loop: CASTKYGSHLGQETQYF. CDR3 coding DNA: TGTGCCAGCACCAAATATGGAAGTCATCTTGGCCAAGAAACCCAGTACTTC.

V and J are TRBV20-1 and TRBJ2-3, with 7 bases that match TRBD2. Per the germline V gene, CDR1 is DFQATT and CDR2 is SNEGSKA (reference sequence). The CDR3 loop spans 15 amino acids. J gave up 2 bases and V 6 bases, and 11 bases lay outside the gene matches. CDR3 sequence (DNA): TGCAGTGCCCCCAAACCGGGACTACCCACAGATACGCAGTATTTT. It encodes CSAPKPGLPTDTQYF.

V usage is TRBV6-2 or TRBV6-3 and J usage is TRBJ2-3, with D possibly matching TRBD2 (5 bases). V was cut by 4 bases and J by 5 bases, with 13 bases left in between. The germline V gene has CDR1 MNHEY and CDR2 SVGEGT. The length of the CDR3 is 14 residues. The CDR3 is CASSSFGVLDTQYF. The CDR3 DNA sequence: TGTGCCAGCAGTTCCTTCGGGGTGTTAGATACGCAGTATTTT.

There are a few counts of this clonotype. The chain combines TRBV29-1 with TRBJ1-1; D ambiguous. V was pared by 7 bases and J by 2 bases, with 17 bases between. CDR3 size: 14 residues. Per germline, CDR1 SQVTM and CDR2 ANQGSEA. In DNA, the CDR3 is TGCAGCGGGGCCCTAGGATCTTTTAACACTGAAGCTTTCTTT. Amino acids: CSGALGSFNTEAFF.

This clonotype has ten or more counts. This sequence joins TRBV6-2 or TRBV6-3 and TRBJ1-5, with unresolved D. The CDR3 sequence is 16 residues long. Germline V gene sequence: CDR1 MNHEY, CDR2 SVGEGT. V was shortened by 0 bases and J by 5 bases, with 14 bases between the two germline ends. The CDR3 loop is CASSYSQARYDQPQHF. In DNA form, the CDR3 reads TGTGCCAGCAGTTACTCGCAGGCCAGGTACGATCAGCCCCAGCATTTT.

This rearrangement joins TRBV11-2 to TRBJ2-1, with a tentative D call TRBD2 (5 bases). There are 17 residues in the CDR3. Germline V gives CDR1 SGHAT, CDR2 FQNNGV. The V and J ends lost 5 bases and 3 bases respectively, with 20 bases between them. The CDR3 nucleotides are TGTGCCAGCAGCGCCCTTCGCGGGCTGGCAAACTACAATGAGCAGTTCTTC. Its translation: CASSALRGLANYNEQFF.

This clonotype appeared a single time. One junction end does not reproduce the germline sequence, and a read error may be involved. The chain recombines TRBV18 with TRBJ1-4, with D perhaps TRBD1 (6 bases). The CDR3 spans 15 residues. Germline V gene sequence: CDR1 KGHSH, CDR2 LQKENI. The CDR3 loop is CASSLGQRYNGKLFF. The CDR3 DNA reads as TGTGCCAGCTCACTTGGACAGCGCTATAATGGAAAACTGTTTTTT.

The J gene is TRBJ1-1, the V gene TRBV24-1; D remains unclear. The V gene's germline CDR1 is KGHDR and CDR2 SFDVKD. CDR3 length: 12 amino acids. The germline V and J ends were trimmed by 5 bases and 2 bases, with 5 bases remaining between them. The CDR3 sequence: CATSGRNTEAFF. Here the CDR3 DNA reads TGTGCCACCAGTGGGCGAAACACTGAAGCTTTCTTT.

The J gene is TRBJ1-5, the V gene TRBV28, with D unresolved. Germline-derived CDR1 and CDR2 are MDHEN and SYDVKM. The CDR3 covers 15 residues. V shed 10 bases and J shed 1 base, with 17 bases lying between them. DNA of the CDR3: TGTGCCACCCTGGGCTCCGGGGAAAGCAATCAGCCCCAGCATTTT. This codes for CATLGSGESNQPQHF.

The rearrangement joins TRBV25-1 to TRBJ2-3, with 9 positions matching TRBD2. This CDR3 contains 17 residues. The germline CDR1 and CDR2 sequences are MGHDK and SYGVNS. The trim removed 2 bases at V and 6 bases at J, leaving 12 bases unmatched. In DNA, the CDR3 is TGTGCCAGCAGTGAAGTCCTAGGGCTAGCGGGAACGGATACGCAGTATTTT. This encodes CASSEVLGLAGTDTQYF.

The CDR3 DNA is TGTGCCAGCTCACCGGGGACGCAAAACTCCTACGAGCAGTACTTC. This gives the protein CASSPGTQNSYEQYF. The V call is TRBV18, the J call TRBJ2-7; the D call may be TRBD1 or TRBD2 (5 bases each). The CDR3 length is 15 residues. CDR1 and CDR2 (germline): KGHSH, LQKENI. V lost 3 bases, J lost 0 bases, and 12 bases lay in between.

This clonotype was counted a few times. The CDR3: CASSQEWQTGGSSYNSPLHF. CDR3 nucleotide sequence: TGTGCCAGCAGCCAAGAATGGCAAACGGGAGGAAGCTCCTATAATTCACCCCTCCACTTT. This chain uses TRBV4-2 with TRBJ1-6; D is uncertain. The CDR3 is 20 amino acids. Germline V gives CDR1 LGHNA, CDR2 YNFKEQ. Trimming took 0 bases from V and 0 from J, leaving 18 bases between them.

This clonotype was observed a handful of times. The chain joins TRBV7-9 to TRBJ2-7; no firm D call. Germline V lookup: CDR1 SEHNR, CDR2 FQNEAQ (reference sequence). V was clipped by 5 bases and J by 1 base, with 12 bases between them. The CDR3 is made up of 14 amino acids. In nucleotides, the CDR3 is TGTGCCAGCAGCCACTCGGTGATTTCCTACGAGCAGTACTTC. Protein: CASSHSVISYEQYF.

V is TRBV12-3 or TRBV12-4 and J is TRBJ1-1, with D possibly matching TRBD1 (6 bases). Between the trimmed V and J ends, which lost 1 base and 4 bases, there was a span of 19 bases. This CDR3 spans 17 amino acids. CDR3 nucleotide sequence: TGTGCCAGCAGTTTAGAGTCCGGGGGCAGAGTGGGCACTGAAGCTTTCTTT. This encodes CASSLESGGRVGTEAFF.

The V gene is TRBV3-1, the J gene TRBJ2-5, with unresolved D. Germline V CDR1 and CDR2: LGHDT, YNNKEL (reference sequence). The CDR3 has 14 amino acids. The V end lost 4 bases, the J end lost 5 bases, and 14 bases lay between the germline ends. The CDR3 DNA sequence: TGTGCCAGCAGCCCAGAGGCCTCGGGCGAGACCCAGTACTTC. It codes for CASSPEASGETQYF.

This clonotype has just a few counts. This chain uses TRBV29-1 with TRBJ2-3, with 8 bases lining up with TRBD2. Losses at the gene ends were 7 bases for V and 3 bases for J; bases not matched to a gene: 12. CDR3 length: 15 amino acids. CDR1 and CDR2 (germline): SQVTM, ANQGSEA. The chain's CDR3 is CSADIGTSGTDTQYF. The DNA for the CDR3 is TGCAGCGCGGACATCGGGACTAGTGGAACAGATACGCAGTATTTT.

The table lists this clonotype with many counts. The rearrangement uses TRBV19 and TRBJ2-4; 7 bases map to TRBD1. Germline CDR1 and CDR2: LNHDA and SQIVND (reference sequence). The CDR3 length is 15 residues. V was clipped by 7 bases and J by 6 bases; unmatched bases: 12. The CDR3 DNA reads as TGTGCCAGTACCCTGAAGGGGTCAGGGGGAAACATTCAGTACTTC. It translates to CASTLKGSGGNIQYF.

This clonotype was recorded a few times. This chain links TRBV20-1 with TRBJ1-5; tentative D call: TRBD1 (6 bases). CDR3 length: 13 amino acids. CDR1 is DFQATT, CDR2 SNEGSKA, per germline (reference sequence). Trimming removed 3 bases at V and 8 bases at J, with 14 bases between. The DNA of the CDR3 is TGCAGTGCTAGCTCAGTGAGGGGGGAGCCCCAGCATTTT. This codes for CSASSVRGEPQHF.

The rearrangement joins TRBV10-3 to TRBJ1-6; tentatively, D is TRBD1 (6 bases). Germline CDR1 and CDR2: ENHRY and SYGVKD. The CDR3 totals 14 residues. With 10 bases removed from V and 5 bases from J, the gap between germline ends came to 15 bases. CDR3 in DNA: TGTGCCAACAGCATCGGACAGAATAATTCACCCCTCCACTTT. Protein sequence: CANSIGQNNSPLHF.

The chain recombines TRBV7-8 with TRBJ2-2, with D maybe TRBD1 (5 bases). CDR1 and CDR2 (germline): SGHVS, FQNEAQ. V lost 6 bases and J 10 bases, leaving 12 bases between the germline ends. The CDR3 runs to 12 residues. In DNA form, the CDR3 reads TGTGCCAGCAGTCTAGGACATTCGGAGCTGTTTTTT. This encodes CASSLGHSELFF.

Only a few counts were recorded for this clonotype. The chain combines TRBV4-2 with TRBJ2-3, with 12 nucleotides matching TRBD1. This CDR3 has 15 residues. The germline V gene encodes CDR1 LGHNA and CDR2 YNFKEQ. The ends lost 4 bases at V and 6 bases at J; junction bases unmatched: 5. As DNA, the CDR3 is TGTGCCAGCAGCCGTTCCGGGACAGGGGGCGATACGCAGTATTTT. It is translated as CASSRSGTGGDTQYF.

This clonotype appeared a few times. The rearrangement links TRBV20-1 to TRBJ2-2; possibly TRBD1 for D (6 bases). CDR3 length: 15 residues. V was clipped by 6 bases and J by 0 bases, with 14 bases between them. Per germline, CDR1 DFQATT and CDR2 SNEGSKA (reference sequence). This CDR3 reads CSAQLGTPNTGELFF. The CDR3, as DNA: TGCAGTGCCCAACTGGGGACACCGAACACCGGGGAGCTGTTTTTT.

The V call is TRBV20-1, the J call TRBJ1-5; weak D call: TRBD1 (5 bases). CDR3 length: 14 residues. V was pared by 0 bases and J by 6 bases, with 12 bases between. Germline lookup yields CDR1 DFQATT and CDR2 SNEGSKA (reference sequence). CDR3 sequence: CSARDLHTGQPQHF. The CDR3 bases are TGCAGTGCTAGAGATCTCCACACAGGTCAGCCCCAGCATTTT.

This clonotype was counted between two and nine times. CDR3 in DNA: TGTGCCAGCAGCTTAGGGTTGGCGGACACTGAAGCTTTCTTT. Translating gives CASSLGLADTEAFF. V and J are TRBV7-2 and TRBJ1-1; no clear D. The CDR3 is made up of 14 amino acids. V gave up 1 base and J gave up 3 bases, with 9 bases separating them. Germline values: CDR1 SGHTA, CDR2 FQGNSA.

The CDR3 region has the DNA TGCAGCGTGATCCAAGACCAAGAGACCCAGTACTTC. It encodes CSVIQDQETQYF. The rearrangement uses TRBV29-1 and TRBJ2-5; D remains ambiguous. Germline CDR1 reads SQVTM; CDR2 reads ANQGSEA. Trimming stripped 6 bases from V and 0 bases from J, with 8 bases between. The CDR3 extends over 12 amino acids.

This clonotype was detected only a few times. The CDR3 bases are TGTGCCAGCAGTTCCACCCATTACTTCGGACAGGGGTGGTGGGAGCAGTACTTC. It encodes CASSSTHYFGQGWWEQYF. V gene TRBV12-3 or TRBV12-4 combines with J gene TRBJ2-7; 9 bases align to TRBD1. This CDR3 contains 18 residues. The J segment lost 7 bases and the V segment lost 4 bases, leaving 20 bases of the junction unmatched.

The chain couples TRBV5-1 to TRBJ2-5; 9 bases map to TRBD2. This CDR3 contains 15 residues. Per the germline V gene, CDR1 is SGHRS and CDR2 is YFSETQ. V was clipped by 0 bases and J by 5 bases; unmatched bases: 5. CDR3 bases: TGCGCCAGCAGCTTGGCTAGCGGGGCCGGGGAGACCCAGTACTTC. The encoded protein is CASSLASGAGETQYF. Using reference TRBV5-1 and TRBJ2-5 for the parts outside the CDR3, the full variable domain is KAGVTQTPRYLIKTRGQQVTLSCSPISGHRSVSWYQQTPGQGLQFLFEYFSETQRNKGNFPGRFSGRQFSNSRSEMNVSTLELGDSALYLCASSLASGAGETQYFGPGTRLLVL.